This is a list of T cell receptor beta chains from one sample in a study of molecular identifiers for immune sequencing clone quantification. TCRdb analysed the PCR reads with MiXCR anew, one entry per CDR3 protein. The sample lists approximately 320,000 distinct CDR3 sequences, roughly 24% occurring once. Sequencing was performed on naive CD8+ T cells from blood, with Jurkat cell RNA spiked in. These receptors were obtained from a human donor in good health. Some libraries in this study had Jurkat cell RNA spiked in. The CDR3 runs from the conserved cysteine through the conserved F or W.

V: TRBV27
J: TRBJ2-7
CDR3: CASSLSFSGSGYEQYF

V: TRBV6-5
J: TRBJ1-5
CDR3: CASSPLGGLQPQHF

V: TRBV12-5
J: TRBJ2-3
CDR3: CASGPWGGGVTDTQYF

V: TRBV4-3
J: TRBJ2-1
CDR3: CASSQETGVRYNEQFF

V: TRBV13
J: TRBJ2-2
CDR3: CASSHRIRGGYTGELFF

V: TRBV6-2/TRBV6-3
J: TRBJ1-2
CDR3: CASSYAGQDSPTF

V: TRBV6-5
J: TRBJ2-5
CDR3: CASTTSGGDQETQYF

V: TRBV28
J: TRBJ1-4
CDR3: CASTDSQTTNEKLFF

V: TRBV12-3/TRBV12-4
J: TRBJ2-2
CDR3: CASSSREGELFF

V: TRBV5-4
J: TRBJ2-6
CDR3: CASSLNWGDPPFGANVLTF

V: TRBV28
J: TRBJ2-5
CDR3: CASRDPGVQETQYF

V: TRBV7-2
J: TRBJ2-7
CDR3: CASSLGQMTMTYEQYF

V: TRBV30
J: TRBJ2-1
CDR3: CAWKPTVYNEQFF

V: TRBV29-1
J: TRBJ2-1
CDR3: CSVVDQSSYNGQFF

V: TRBV4-1
J: TRBJ1-5
CDR3: CASSQVVGTGDTQPQHF

V: TRBV4-1
J: TRBJ2-3
CDR3: CASSPPGTNIEYF

V: TRBV13
J: TRBJ1-4
CDR3: CASSFRQVKNEKLFF

V: TRBV5-1
J: TRBJ2-1
CDR3: CASSLAGAYNEQFF

V: TRBV12-3/TRBV12-4
J: TRBJ2-5
CDR3: CASGGKETRHF

V: TRBV11-2
J: TRBJ2-5
CDR3: CASSLVQGGETQYF

V: TRBV7-9
J: TRBJ2-7
CDR3: CASSHTKTGPYEQYF

V: TRBV28
J: TRBJ2-7
CDR3: CASSTQTSATYIRLGYEQYF

V: TRBV29-1
J: TRBJ1-5
CDR3: CSLRPVNQPQHF

V: TRBV7-9
J: TRBJ2-7
CDR3: CASSLGVSSYEQYF

V: TRBV5-6
J: TRBJ1-2
CDR3: CASSLEAGRQGYTF

V: TRBV7-3
J: TRBJ1-6
CDR3: CASSIQGNSPLHF

V: TRBV4-1
J: TRBJ2-7
CDR3: CASSQVTSGGAEQYF

V: TRBV19
J: TRBJ1-5
CDR3: CASSTAWTALYSNQPQHF

V: TRBV27
J: TRBJ2-7
CDR3: CATQGSYEQYF

V: TRBV20-1
J: TRBJ1-5
CDR3: CSARDDEQQGQPQHF

V: TRBV4-3
J: TRBJ1-1
CDR3: CASSRDRGPDTEAFF

V: TRBV5-6
J: TRBJ1-1
CDR3: CASGSFYRDRGSGEAFF

V: TRBV7-9
J: TRBJ2-7
CDR3: CASSQWGGGHYEQYF

V: TRBV9
J: TRBJ2-2
CDR3: CTSSVDSGGTGELFF

V: TRBV25-1
J: TRBJ2-5
CDR3: CASSDRVQEAQYF

V: TRBV6-6
J: TRBJ2-5
CDR3: CASSYSIPGVETQYF

V: TRBV19
J: TRBJ2-3
CDR3: CASSVLGTELPDTQYF

V: TRBV25-1
J: TRBJ1-1
CDR3: CASSEWGGGVTEAFF

V: TRBV7-9
J: TRBJ2-3
CDR3: CASSLGLAGGPDTQYF

V: TRBV10-3
J: TRBJ2-5
CDR3: CAISESQGYSKETQYF

V: TRBV7-6
J: TRBJ2-3
CDR3: CASSLAQRGATDTQYF

V: TRBV5-1
J: TRBJ2-3
CDR3: CASSLEGLPSRRDTQYF

V: TRBV9
J: TRBJ1-1
CDR3: CASSNNPGTLNTEAFF

V: TRBV20-1
J: TRBJ1-2
CDR3: CSAREEANYGYTF

V: TRBV5-1
J: TRBJ2-6
CDR3: CASSSRAEQTGANVLTF

V: TRBV18
J: TRBJ2-6
CDR3: CASSPWGDSGANVLTF

V: TRBV29-1
J: TRBJ2-2
CDR3: CSVEAPGQGVFANTGELFF

V: TRBV5-5
J: TRBJ2-7
CDR3: CASSFTLSGTSGLEQYF

V: TRBV30
J: TRBJ2-7
CDR3: CAWSVLGGQDKPYEQYF

V: TRBV29-1
J: TRBJ1-2
CDR3: CSVVQGTYGYTF

V: TRBV6-2/TRBV6-3
J: TRBJ1-1
CDR3: CASSYPPDRANTEAFF

V: TRBV29-1
J: TRBJ2-3
CDR3: CSVPYPGLAGLSTDTQYF

V: TRBV4-1
J: TRBJ1-5
CDR3: CASSQAPDRGGQPQHF

V: TRBV12-3/TRBV12-4
J: TRBJ2-3
CDR3: CASSSEGPVGDTQYF

V: TRBV7-9
J: TRBJ2-1
CDR3: CASSPGGLATYNEQFF